Shown below are 4 T cell receptor beta chains from a single sample sequenced in a study of somatic mutations in cytotoxic T cells in rheumatoid arthritis. The data were produced by immunoSEQ multiplex PCR, yet TCRdb's version contains in-frame clones alone and is incomplete. The sample lists under 20,000 clones, less than 90% occurring once. The sample comprised CD8+ T cells sorted from blood. These receptors were obtained from a man in his forties in good health.

This clone appeared once. The chain joins TRBV28 to TRBJ2-7; the match to TRBD1 covers 7 bases. The ends lost 5 bases at V and 2 bases at J; junction bases unmatched: 9. Germline V lookup: CDR1 MDHEN, CDR2 SYDVKM. This CDR3 is built from 15 residues. CDR3 coding DNA: TGTGCCAGCAGTATCCGACAGGGTATGACCTACGAGCAGTACTTC. It encodes CASSIRQGMTYEQYF.

This chain uses TRBV6-5 with TRBJ2-7, with 9 bases lining up with TRBD1. V shed 4 bases and J 5 bases; nucleotides not matched to a gene: 9. Germline loops: CDR1 MNHEY, CDR2 SVGAGI. The length of the CDR3 is 15 residues. The CDR3 coding sequence is TGTGCCAGCAGTTCCCGGGACAGGGATGGTCACGAGCAGTACTTC. Protein: CASSSRDRDGHEQYF.

J is TRBJ2-2 and V is TRBV10-1; D call uncertain. V dropped 4 bases and J dropped 4 bases, with 13 bases sitting between them. This CDR3 comprises 15 residues. Germline V gene sequence: CDR1 WNHNN, CDR2 SYGVQD (reference sequence). The CDR3 here is CASSVYKLGTGELFF. CDR3 DNA: TGCGCCAGCAGTGTTTACAAATTAGGCACCGGGGAGCTGTTTTTT.

This chain connects TRBV7-2 to TRBJ1-2; possibly TRBD1 for D (5 bases). The CDR3 totals 13 residues. The V end lost 5 bases, the J end lost 4 bases, and 11 bases lay between the germline ends. CDR1 is SGHTA and CDR2 is FQGNSA in the germline V gene. CDR3 nucleotide sequence: TGTGCCAGCAGCCCTACAGGACTCTATGGCTACACCTTC. Its protein is CASSPTGLYGYTF.